This T cell receptor beta chain was profiled in a study of blood T cell repertoires in COVID-19. Study summary: PBMCs, B-cell-depleted T cells, or T cells were the source of the cDNA or gDNA that made up the material.

The participants were between 18 and 89 years old and came from under 25 US areas. Participant reports of clinical history set cohort assignment. Exposed enrollees encountered a COVID-19 case at some point within 2 weeks before study entry. The V gene lost 4 bases and the J gene lost 6 bases, with 16 bases spanning the gap. Germline CDR1 and CDR2: MDHEN and SYDVKM. The CDR3 runs to 15 residues. The data were produced by immunoSEQ multiplex PCR, yet TCRdb's version contains in-frame clones alone and is incomplete. Among around 250,000 clones, 88% were seen once, and the ten largest hold over 3%. Sequenced sample: PBMCs or T cells enriched from blood (not recorded which). The chain links TRBV28 to TRBJ1-5; a possible D gene is TRBD1 (6 bases). This sequence originates from a woman between 40 and 50 years old who had been exposed to COVID-19. The CDR3 here is CASSSLGGQGQPQHF. CDR3 nucleotide sequence: TGTGCCAGCAGTTCGCTTGGGGGCCAGGGTCAGCCCCAGCATTTT.